The 9 T cell receptor beta chains listed next were all sequenced from one sample in a study of blood T cells in healthy people across ages. For the second PCR, which ran for roughly 7 to 11 cycles, a sample-barcoded 5' primer and a J-beta primer mix were used. TCRdb independently ran MiXCR on the 5' RACE reads; one entry per CDR3 protein. The table has some 790,000 distinct CDR3 sequences, 29% seen once. The specimen was blood. Every receptor here comes from a woman aged 80 or over in good health.

The CDR3 loop reads CASGRGQGRGGYTF. The CDR3 DNA follows: TGTGCCAGCGGCAGGGGACAGGGCAGGGGGGGCTACACCTTC. The rearrangement uses TRBV7-9 and TRBJ1-2, with 9 positions matching TRBD1. The V segment lost 8 bases and the J segment 8 bases; nucleotides outside the gene matches: 12. This CDR3 has 14 amino acids. Looked up from germline, CDR1 is SEHNR and CDR2 is FQNEAQ (reference sequence).

This clonotype came up many times. The chain uses TRBV7-2 and TRBJ1-2; D uncertain. CDR3 length equals 12 residues. The germline V and J ends were trimmed by 2 bases and 8 bases, with 9 bases remaining between them. Germline V gene lookup returns CDR1 SGHTA and CDR2 FQGNSA. CDR3 loop: CASSLMSRGYTF. The CDR3 nucleotides read TGTGCCAGCAGCTTAATGTCAAGGGGCTACACCTTC.

On this clonotype: A much larger clone differs by one base, so this may be a read error. The chain employs TRBV6-2 or TRBV6-3 and TRBJ2-7, with 12 bases matching TRBD2. The DNA end is more similar to TRBJ2-5, so the J call may be wrong. Per the germline V gene, CDR1 is MNHEY and CDR2 is SVGEGT. This CDR3 region has 16 residues. The CDR3 DNA follows: TGTGCCAGCAGCAGGAAGAGGACTAGCGGGGTACAGACCCAGTACTTC. This codes for CASSRKRTSGVQTQYF.

This clonotype was detected many times. This chain links TRBV12-3 or TRBV12-4 with TRBJ2-1; D might be TRBD1 or TRBD2, each matching 5 bases. The CDR3 runs 13 residues. V lost 6 bases and J lost 7, with 13 bases in between. DNA of the CDR3: TGTGCCAGCAGGCGTGAGGGGCGTAATGAGCAGTTCTTC. Translating gives CASRREGRNEQFF.

This clonotype came up a few times. This chain connects TRBV7-2 to TRBJ2-6, with TRBD1 matching 9 bases. V shed 5 bases, J shed 4 bases, and the junction held 18 bases outside the gene matches. Germline CDR1 SGHTA, CDR2 FQGNSA. There are 20 residues in the CDR3. The CDR3 is CASSPRSRQGVNSGANVLTF. CDR3 bases: TGTGCCAGCAGCCCCAGAAGTCGACAGGGGGTAAATTCAGGGGCCAACGTCCTGACTTTC.

This clonotype was seen repeatedly, ten times or more. This sequence joins TRBV7-8 and TRBJ2-6; D tentatively fits TRBD1 or TRBD2 (7 bases each). From germline, CDR1 is SGHVS and CDR2 FQNEAQ. The CDR3 is 18 residues long. Trimming pared 5 bases from V and 0 bases from J, leaving 17 bases between. The CDR3 here is CASSRRQGLSSGANVLTF. CDR3 nucleotide sequence: TGTGCCAGCAGCCGTAGACAGGGACTAAGCTCTGGGGCCAACGTCCTGACTTTC.

This sequence joins TRBV20-1 and TRBJ2-3; TRBD1 matches at 7 bases. V was clipped by 6 bases and J by 11 bases; unmatched bases: 11. This CDR3 has 12 residues. The germline V gene has CDR1 DFQATT and CDR2 SNEGSKA (reference sequence). This CDR3 reads CSAQTGPAGQYF. The CDR3 DNA reads as TGCAGTGCGCAGACAGGGCCGGCTGGGCAGTATTTT.

In regard to this clonotype: It may be a read error: a sequence one base away is much more abundant. The chain has TRBV7-2 and TRBJ2-2, with TRBD1 identical over 9 bases. Germline V gene lookup returns CDR1 SGHTA and CDR2 FQGNSA. There are 16 residues in the CDR3. In DNA, the CDR3 is TGTGCCAGCAGCTTAGGGGTACAGGGGGCCTCCGGGGAGCTGTGTTTT. As protein: CASSLGVQGASGELCF.

As regards this clonotype: Being one base from a much bigger clone, this may be a read error. This sequence joins TRBV5-5 and TRBJ2-1; the D gene is possibly TRBD1 (6 bases). The J call may be wrong; the DNA end is better matched by TRBJ2-7. CDR3 length: 15 amino acids. Germline CDR1 SGHKS, CDR2 YYEKEE (reference sequence). CDR3 amino acids: CASSFPKDSYNEQYF. CDR3 nucleotide sequence: TGTGCCAGCAGCTTCCCCAAGGACAGTTACAATGAGCAGTACTTC.